Listed here is a single TCR beta chain. Its target is unknown. Sequencing was performed with immunoSEQ multiplex PCR; in TCRdb, only in-frame clones are kept and a portion is missing. The sample lists more than 35,000 clones, approximately 72% occurring once. The CDR3 has 14 amino acids. Trimming removed 7 bases at V and 8 bases at J, with 19 bases between. Per germline, CDR1 SGHRS and CDR2 YFSETQ. Culture lasted about ten days before CD4+ T cell isolation. Subjects were given two BNT162b2 or mRNA-1273 vaccine doses. The data belong to a study of vaccination effects on CD4 cells after COVID-19. The overall study: Sampling occurred a median 72 days post second dose, range 14 to 241.

This chain uses TRBV5-1 with TRBJ2-1, with unresolved D. The sequenced sample was CD4+ T cells from PBMCs cultured without peptide, obtained after COVID-19 vaccination. This receptor was taken from a human donor who received a COVID-19 vaccine. CDR3 sequence (DNA): TGCGCCAGCGGGAAGGAGAGAATCGGCGATGAGCAGTTCTTC. Residues: CASGKERIGDEQFF. Full variable domain (rest looked up from reference TRBV5-1 and TRBJ2-1): KAGVTQTPRYLIKTRGQQVTLSCSPISGHRSVSWYQQTPGQGLQFLFEYFSETQRNKGNFPGRFSGRQFSNSRSEMNVSTLELGDSALYLCASGKERIGDEQFFGPGTRLTVL.